One sample yielded the 18 T cell receptor beta chains listed below, sequenced in a study of T cell responses to AZD1222 COVID-19 vaccine. Generated by immunoSEQ multiplex PCR, the TCRdb table keeps only in-frame clones and is missing some. The sample holds tens of thousands of clones, approximately 91% seen once. Sequences were derived from peripheral blood, sampled on day 0 of AZD1222 vaccination. The source is an adult in good health.

The chain recombines TRBV9 with TRBJ2-2, with 8 bases matching TRBD1. With 4 bases clipped from V and 0 bases from J, the junction kept 8 bases outside the gene matches. Germline CDR1 and CDR2: SGDLS and YYNGEE. The CDR3 consists of 17 residues. The CDR3 sequence is CASSPRTGNANTGELFF. As DNA, the CDR3 is TGTGCCAGCAGCCCAAGGACAGGGAACGCGAACACCGGGGAGCTGTTTTTT.

The chain uses TRBV18 and TRBJ1-2, with 7 bases aligning to TRBD1. Trimming at V came to 0 bases and at J to 6 bases, leaving 13 bases not matched to a gene. Germline-derived CDR1 and CDR2 are KGHSH and LQKENI. CDR3 size: 17 residues. CDR3 region: CASSPPRQGVFPDGYTF. In DNA form, the CDR3 reads TGTGCCAGCTCACCACCGCGGCAGGGGGTTTTTCCGGATGGCTACACCTTC.

The chain has TRBV29-1 and TRBJ2-5; D is unclear. The ends were cut back, 5 bases at V and 0 bases at J, with 7 bases in the middle. The V gene's germline CDR1 is SQVTM and CDR2 ANQGSEA. The CDR3 totals 12 residues. CDR3 amino acids: CSVRLNQETQYF. CDR3 DNA: TGCAGCGTTCGGCTAAACCAAGAGACCCAGTACTTC.

The chain recombines TRBV7-3 with TRBJ2-7, with D possibly matching TRBD2 (6 bases). Germline CDR1 and CDR2: SGHTA and FQGTGA. The CDR3 loop spans 15 amino acids. With 6 bases removed from V and 0 bases from J, the gap between germline ends came to 15 bases. The CDR3 protein is CASSSPGTDSYEQYF. The CDR3 nucleotides are TGTGCCAGCAGTTCTCCCGGGACTGACTCCTACGAGCAGTACTTC. The full variable domain, in which reference TRBV7-3 and TRBJ2-7 provide the parts outside the CDR3, is GAGVSQTPSNKVTEKGKYVELRCDPISGHTALYWYRQSLGQGPEFLIYFQGTGAADDSGLPNDRFFAVRPEGSVSTLKIQRTERGDSAVYLCASSSPGTDSYEQYFGPGTRLTVT.

This clone was counted once. DNA of the CDR3: TGTGCCAGCAGCTTACATCAGGATTCATCACCCCTCCACTTT. Amino acids: CASSLHQDSSPLHF. The chain carries TRBV7-9 and TRBJ1-6; D uncertain. Germline assignment: CDR1 SEHNR and CDR2 FQNEAQ (reference sequence). The CDR3 is made up of 14 amino acids. V lost 2 bases and J 10 bases, leaving 12 bases between the germline ends.

The chain is built from TRBV2 and TRBJ1-2; 9 bases agree with TRBD1. The CDR3 covers 14 residues. V lost 5 bases, J lost 5 bases, and 6 bases stayed unmatched. Germline CDR1 and CDR2: SNHLY and FYNNEI. The DNA of the CDR3 is TGTGCCAGCAGTAACTCCGGGACAGGGTATGGCTACACCTTC. This sequence encodes CASSNSGTGYGYTF.

The rearrangement uses TRBV7-2 and TRBJ2-1; 7 positions agree with TRBD1. V shed 0 bases, J shed 5 bases, and the junction held 10 bases outside the gene matches. The CDR3 has 17 residues. CDR1 SGHTA and CDR2 FQGNSA come from the germline V gene. CDR3 sequence: CASSLALGQQPHNEQFF. CDR3 DNA: TGTGCCAGCAGCTTAGCGCTGGGACAGCAGCCCCACAATGAGCAGTTCTTC.

This clone was counted once. The chain is built from TRBV5-4 and TRBJ2-1, with a possible D match to TRBD1 (6 bases). Per germline, CDR1 SGHNT and CDR2 YYREEE (reference sequence). This CDR3 spans 15 amino acids. V lost 0 bases to trimming and J lost 0 bases, with 7 bases between them. CDR3: CASSLGGGSYNEQFF. The CDR3 nucleotides read TGTGCCAGCAGCTTGGGAGGGGGCTCCTACAATGAGCAGTTCTTC.

The chain combines TRBV5-5 with TRBJ1-1; D call uncertain. CDR3 size: 15 residues. Germline CDR1 SGHKS, CDR2 YYEKEE (reference sequence). The V end was cut by 1 base, the J end by 3 bases, with 13 bases between. The CDR3 nucleotides are TGTGCCAGCAGCTTGTGGGTCCACCGGGACACTGAAGCTTTCTTT. This translates into CASSLWVHRDTEAFF.

The chain's CDR3 is CASSVAATSETQYF. CDR3 coding DNA: TGTGCCAGCAGCGTAGCCGCAACAAGTGAGACCCAGTACTTC. The J gene is TRBJ2-5, the V gene TRBV9; D is ambiguous. Per the germline V gene, CDR1 is SGDLS and CDR2 is YYNGEE. The CDR3 consists of 14 residues. Between the trimmed V and J ends, which lost 0 bases and 5 bases, there was a span of 11 bases. Together with reference TRBV9 and TRBJ2-5, the CDR3 gives the full variable domain: DSGVTQTPKHLITATGQRVTLRCSPRSGDLSVYWYQQSLDQGLQFLIQYYNGEERAKGNILERFSAQQFPDLHSELNLSSLELGDSALYFCASSVAATSETQYFGPGTRLLVL.

The V call is TRBV5-1, the J call TRBJ2-2, with D possibly matching TRBD1 (6 bases). The CDR3 has 14 amino acids. V was pared by 2 bases and J by 4 bases, with 9 bases between. Germline CDR1 and CDR2: SGHRS and YFSETQ. The CDR3 nucleotides read TGCGCCAGCAGCTTAATGGACAGCACCGGGGAGCTGTTTTTT. It codes for CASSLMDSTGELFF.

This clone showed up just once. J is TRBJ2-1 and V is TRBV7-2; the D gene is possibly TRBD2 (6 bases). Germline V gene sequence: CDR1 SGHTA, CDR2 FQGNSA. V dropped 4 bases and J dropped 4 bases, with 14 bases sitting between them. This CDR3 comprises 15 residues. The CDR3, as DNA: TGTGCCAGCAGCTCGAATAGCGGCCCTTACAATGAGCAGTTCTTC. Residues: CASSSNSGPYNEQFF. Full variable domain (rest looked up from reference TRBV7-2 and TRBJ2-1): GAGVSQSPSNKVTEKGKDVELRCDPISGHTALYWYRQSLGQGLEFLIYFQGNSAPDKSGLPSDRFSAERTGGSVSTLTIQRTQQEDSAVYLCASSSNSGPYNEQFFGPGTRLTVL.

The chain has TRBV9 and TRBJ2-6; 9 bases line up with TRBD1. The trim removed 6 bases at V and 2 bases at J, leaving 3 bases unmatched. This CDR3 spans 15 amino acids. CDR1 and CDR2 (germline): SGDLS, YYNGEE. The CDR3 here is CASTQGAAGANVLTF. The CDR3 DNA follows: TGTGCCAGCACACAGGGGGCGGCTGGGGCCAACGTCCTGACTTTC.

The J gene is TRBJ1-2, the V gene TRBV5-1; maybe TRBD1 (5 bases). Germline loops: CDR1 SGHRS, CDR2 YFSETQ. This CDR3 is built from 14 residues. The germline V and J ends were trimmed by 1 base and 7 bases, with 14 bases remaining between them. The CDR3 protein is CASSLTTQASGYTF. As DNA, the CDR3 is TGCGCCAGCAGCTTGACAACACAGGCTAGTGGCTACACCTTC.

The count of this clone is one. V is TRBV7-8 and J is TRBJ1-1; D remains unclear. V was trimmed by 5 bases and J by 1 base, leaving 8 bases between them. CDR3 size: 13 residues. CDR1 is SGHVS, CDR2 FQNEAQ, per germline. The CDR3 region has the DNA TGTGCCAGCAGCCCGTCAGGGAACACTGAAGCTTTCTTT. As protein: CASSPSGNTEAFF.

This sequence joins TRBV6-2 or TRBV6-3 and TRBJ2-7; D possibly corresponds to TRBD1 (5 bases). Germline lookup yields CDR1 MNHEY and CDR2 SVGEGT. The CDR3 contains 13 residues. V was trimmed by 3 bases and J by 7 bases, leaving 13 bases between them. CDR3 sequence reads: CASSYFPGREQYF. In DNA form, the CDR3 reads TGTGCCAGCAGTTATTTCCCAGGGCGTGAGCAGTACTTC.

V and J are TRBV4-2 and TRBJ2-1; TRBD2 agrees at 9 bases. The CDR3 spans 19 residues. CDR1 is LGHNA and CDR2 is YNFKEQ in the germline V gene. V lost 4 bases to trimming and J lost 7 bases; unmatched junction nucleotides: 20. CDR3 loop: CASSPGLSLTSGGRNEQFF. As DNA, the CDR3 is TGTGCCAGCAGCCCCGGTTTAAGTCTTACCAGCGGGGGGCGGAATGAGCAGTTCTTC.

The rearrangement links TRBV2 to TRBJ1-4; D possibly corresponds to TRBD1 (6 bases). The CDR3 has 13 residues. V lost 3 bases, J lost 8 bases, and 10 bases lay in between. Germline CDR1 reads SNHLY; CDR2 reads FYNNEI. The CDR3 DNA reads TGTGCCAGCAGTGACAGGGGCAGAGAAAAACTGTTTTTT. Protein: CASSDRGREKLFF.